This T cell receptor (beta chain) was retrieved from a study of breast tumors, draining lymph nodes, adjacent tissues. Findings and limits, study-wide: Tumor TCR diversity was below lymph nodes but above nontumor tissue.

TCRdb passed the multiplex PCR reads through MiXCR, listing each CDR3 protein once. The sample carries around 21,000 distinct CDR3 sequences, roughly 40% recorded once. The V and J ends lost 0 bases and 2 bases respectively, with 6 bases between them. Germline V gene data show CDR1 as SGHRS and CDR2 as YFSETQ. The length of the CDR3 is 14 residues. In this sample, this clonotype turned up many times. Its antigen is not identified. The TCR comes from a female donor with breast cancer. Some clones in this sample may be carry-over from other donors' samples. V gene TRBV5-1 combines with J gene TRBJ2-1; no clear D gene. Sequencing input: breast tumor tissue. CDR3 loop: CASSLGTAYNEQFF. CDR3 in DNA: TGCGCCAGCAGCTTGGGCACAGCCTACAATGAGCAGTTCTTC. Drawing the rest from reference TRBV5-1 and TRBJ2-1, the complete variable domain is KAGVTQTPRYLIKTRGQQVTLSCSPISGHRSVSWYQQTPGQGLQFLFEYFSETQRNKGNFPGRFSGRQFSNSRSEMNVSTLELGDSALYLCASSLGTAYNEQFFGPGTRLTVL.